This T cell receptor (beta chain) was sequenced in a study of blood T cell repertoires in COVID-19. The wider study: Spain, Italy and the United States supplied samples that represented acute and convalescent COVID-19.

This clone was observed a single time. In the authors' methods: Amplification with reference gene primers provided the estimates of nucleated cell counts. Only in-frame clones appear in the TCRdb table, and some are missing; sequencing was by immunoSEQ multiplex PCR. Clone size and V and J calls were adopted from that table, with D and trimming inferred from the DNA. The sample includes roughly 350,000 clones, around 84% of them seen just once. The sample taken for sequencing was peripheral blood. The receptor was isolated from a young woman with acute or convalescent COVID-19.

Here the CDR3 reads CASSMLQSSSYEQYF. DNA for the CDR3: TGTGCCAGTAGTATGCTACAGTCGAGCTCCTACGAGCAGTACTTC. The chain links TRBV19 to TRBJ2-7; no reliable D call. Looked up from germline, CDR1 is LNHDA and CDR2 is SQIVND (reference sequence). V dropped 3 bases and J dropped 0 bases, with 12 bases sitting between them. The CDR3 length is 15 residues.